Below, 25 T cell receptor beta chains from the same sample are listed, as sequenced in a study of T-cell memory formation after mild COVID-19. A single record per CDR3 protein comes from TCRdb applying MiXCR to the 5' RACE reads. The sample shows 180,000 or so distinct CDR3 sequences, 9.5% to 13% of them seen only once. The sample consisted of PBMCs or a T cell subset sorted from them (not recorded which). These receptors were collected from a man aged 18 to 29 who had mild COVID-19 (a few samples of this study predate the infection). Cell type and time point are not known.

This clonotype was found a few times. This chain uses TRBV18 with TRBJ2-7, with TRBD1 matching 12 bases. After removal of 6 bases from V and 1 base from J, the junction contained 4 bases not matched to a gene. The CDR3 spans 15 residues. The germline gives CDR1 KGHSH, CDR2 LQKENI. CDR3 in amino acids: CASSRGQGASYEQYF. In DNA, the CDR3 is TGTGCCAGCTCCCGGGGACAGGGGGCTTCCTACGAGCAGTACTTC.

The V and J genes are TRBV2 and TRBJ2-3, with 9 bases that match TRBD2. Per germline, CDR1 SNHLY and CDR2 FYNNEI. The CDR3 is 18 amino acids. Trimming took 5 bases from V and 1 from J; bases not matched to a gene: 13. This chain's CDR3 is CASSKIAVVAGGTDTQYF. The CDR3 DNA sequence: TGTGCCAGCAGTAAAATTGCGGTCGTAGCGGGGGGCACAGATACGCAGTATTTT.

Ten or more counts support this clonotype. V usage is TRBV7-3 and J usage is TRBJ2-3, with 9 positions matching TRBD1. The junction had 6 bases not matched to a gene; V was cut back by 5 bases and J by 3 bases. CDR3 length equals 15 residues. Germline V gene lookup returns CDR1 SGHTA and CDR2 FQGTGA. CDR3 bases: TGTGCCAGCAGCCAAACGGGGACAGGGACAGATACGCAGTATTTT. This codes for CASSQTGTGTDTQYF.

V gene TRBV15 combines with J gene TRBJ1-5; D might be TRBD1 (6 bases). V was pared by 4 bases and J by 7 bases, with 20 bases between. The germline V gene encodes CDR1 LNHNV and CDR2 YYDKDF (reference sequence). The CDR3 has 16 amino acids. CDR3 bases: TGTGCCACCAGCAATAAGGAGCAGGGGCGCGGACAGCCCCAGCATTTT. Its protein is CATSNKEQGRGQPQHF.

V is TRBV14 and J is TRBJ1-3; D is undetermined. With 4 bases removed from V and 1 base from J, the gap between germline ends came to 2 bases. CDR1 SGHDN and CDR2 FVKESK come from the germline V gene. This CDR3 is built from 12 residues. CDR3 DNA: TGTGCCAGCAGCCTATCTGGAAACACCATATATTTT. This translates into CASSLSGNTIYF.

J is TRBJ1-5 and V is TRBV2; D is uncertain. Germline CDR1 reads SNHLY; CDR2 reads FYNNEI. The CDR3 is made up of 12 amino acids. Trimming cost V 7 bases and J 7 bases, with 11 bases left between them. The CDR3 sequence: CASKDPGQPQHF. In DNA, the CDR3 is TGTGCCAGCAAAGATCCGGGGCAGCCCCAGCATTTT.

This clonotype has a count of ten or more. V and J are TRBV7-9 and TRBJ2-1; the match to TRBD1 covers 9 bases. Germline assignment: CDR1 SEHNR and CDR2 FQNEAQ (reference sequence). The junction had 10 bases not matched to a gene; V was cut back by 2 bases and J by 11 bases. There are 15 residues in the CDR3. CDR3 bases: TGTGCCAGCAGCTTACCCGGACAGGGGACGGGGAAGCAGTTCTTC. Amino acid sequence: CASSLPGQGTGKQFF.

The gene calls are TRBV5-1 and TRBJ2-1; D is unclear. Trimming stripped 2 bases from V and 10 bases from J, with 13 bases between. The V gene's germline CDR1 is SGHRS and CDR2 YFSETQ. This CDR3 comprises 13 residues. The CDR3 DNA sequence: TGCGCCAGCAGCTTTGGTAAGGGCCGAGAGCAGTTCTTC. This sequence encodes CASSFGKGREQFF.

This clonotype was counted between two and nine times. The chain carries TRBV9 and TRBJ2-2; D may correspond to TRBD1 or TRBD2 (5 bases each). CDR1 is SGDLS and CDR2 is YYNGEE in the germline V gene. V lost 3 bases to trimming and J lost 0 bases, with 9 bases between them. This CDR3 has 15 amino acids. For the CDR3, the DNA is TGTGCCAGCAGCGCGAGGGGTACGAACACCGGGGAGCTGTTTTTT. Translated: CASSARGTNTGELFF.

This CDR3 reads CASSEGAGKLFF. CDR3 DNA: TGTGCCAGCAGTGAAGGGGCAGGAAAACTGTTTTTT. The chain uses TRBV2 and TRBJ1-4; D not certain. The CDR3 consists of 12 residues. The germline V gene encodes CDR1 SNHLY and CDR2 FYNNEI. V lost 1 base to trimming and J lost 10 bases, with 7 bases between them.

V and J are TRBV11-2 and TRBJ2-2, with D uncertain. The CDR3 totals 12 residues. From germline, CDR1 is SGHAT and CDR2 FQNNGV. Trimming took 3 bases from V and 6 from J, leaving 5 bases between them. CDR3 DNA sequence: TGTGCCAGCAGCTTGTACGCCGGGGAGCTGTTTTTT. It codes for CASSLYAGELFF.

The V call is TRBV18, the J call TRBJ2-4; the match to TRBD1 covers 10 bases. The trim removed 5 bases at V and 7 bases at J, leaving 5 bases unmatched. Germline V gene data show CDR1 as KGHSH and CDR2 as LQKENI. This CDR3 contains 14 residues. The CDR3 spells CASSTGQGKNIQYF. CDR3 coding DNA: TGTGCCAGCTCAACGGGACAGGGGAAGAACATTCAGTACTTC.

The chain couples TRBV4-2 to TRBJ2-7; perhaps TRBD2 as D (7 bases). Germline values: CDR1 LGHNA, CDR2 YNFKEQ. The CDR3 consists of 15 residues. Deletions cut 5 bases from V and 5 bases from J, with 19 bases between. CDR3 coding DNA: TGTGCCAGCAGCGCCAGAAGCGGGACATTCGACGAGCAGTACTTC. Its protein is CASSARSGTFDEQYF.

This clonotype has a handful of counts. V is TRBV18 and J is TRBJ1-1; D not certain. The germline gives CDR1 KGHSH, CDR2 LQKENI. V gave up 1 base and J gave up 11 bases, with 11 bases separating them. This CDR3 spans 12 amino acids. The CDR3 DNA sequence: TGTGCCAGCTCACCACTCCGAAACGGGGCTTTCTTT. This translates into CASSPLRNGAFF.

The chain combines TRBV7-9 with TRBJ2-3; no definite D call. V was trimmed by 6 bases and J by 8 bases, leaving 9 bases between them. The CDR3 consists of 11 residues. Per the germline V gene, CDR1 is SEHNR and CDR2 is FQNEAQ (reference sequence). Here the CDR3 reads CASSQVVTQYF. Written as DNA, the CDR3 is TGTGCCAGCAGTCAAGTGGTTACGCAGTATTTT.

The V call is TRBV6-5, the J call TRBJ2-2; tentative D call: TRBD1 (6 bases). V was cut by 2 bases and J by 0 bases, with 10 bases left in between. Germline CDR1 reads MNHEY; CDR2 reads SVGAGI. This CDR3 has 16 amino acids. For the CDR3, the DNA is TGTGCCAGCAGTTACCTACGGACAGCGAACACCGGGGAGCTGTTTTTT. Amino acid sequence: CASSYLRTANTGELFF.

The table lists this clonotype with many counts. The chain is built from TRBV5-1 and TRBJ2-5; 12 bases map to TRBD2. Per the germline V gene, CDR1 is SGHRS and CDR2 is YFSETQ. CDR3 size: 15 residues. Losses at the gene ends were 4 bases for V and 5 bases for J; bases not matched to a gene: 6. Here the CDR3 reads CASSPGLAGRETQYF. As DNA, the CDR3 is TGCGCCAGCAGCCCCGGACTAGCGGGGCGGGAGACCCAGTACTTC.

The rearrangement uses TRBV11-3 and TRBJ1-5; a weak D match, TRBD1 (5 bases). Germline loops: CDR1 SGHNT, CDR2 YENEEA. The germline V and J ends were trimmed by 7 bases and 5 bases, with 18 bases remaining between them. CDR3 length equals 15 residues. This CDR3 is CASTIPGRGDQPQHF. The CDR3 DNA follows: TGTGCCAGCACCATCCCCGGGAGGGGTGATCAGCCCCAGCATTTT.

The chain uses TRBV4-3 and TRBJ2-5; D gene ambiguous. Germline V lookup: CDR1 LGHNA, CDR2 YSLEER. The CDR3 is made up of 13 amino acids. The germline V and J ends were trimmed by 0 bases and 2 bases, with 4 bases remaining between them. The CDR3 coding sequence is TGCGCCAGCAGCCAAGAAGGGCAAGAGACCCAGTACTTC. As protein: CASSQEGQETQYF.

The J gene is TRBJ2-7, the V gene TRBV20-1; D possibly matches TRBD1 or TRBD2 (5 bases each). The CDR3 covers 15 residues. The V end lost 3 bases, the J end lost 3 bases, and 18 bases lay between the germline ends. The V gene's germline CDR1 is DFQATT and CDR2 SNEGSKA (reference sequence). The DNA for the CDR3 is TGCAGTGCTAGGAATTCCGGGACGGACCTCTACGAGCAGTACTTC. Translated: CSARNSGTDLYEQYF.

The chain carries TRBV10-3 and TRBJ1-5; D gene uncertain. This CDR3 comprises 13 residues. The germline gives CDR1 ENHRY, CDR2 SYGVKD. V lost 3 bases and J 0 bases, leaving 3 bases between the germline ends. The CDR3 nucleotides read TGTGCCATCAGTGATTATAGCAATCAGCCCCAGCATTTT. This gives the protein CAISDYSNQPQHF.

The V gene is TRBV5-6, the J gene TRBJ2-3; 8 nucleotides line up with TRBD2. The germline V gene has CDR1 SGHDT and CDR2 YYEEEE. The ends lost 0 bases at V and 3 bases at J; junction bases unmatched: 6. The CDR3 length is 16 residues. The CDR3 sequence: CASSLARLAKTDTQYF. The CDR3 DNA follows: TGTGCCAGCAGCTTGGCCAGACTAGCGAAGACAGATACGCAGTATTTT.

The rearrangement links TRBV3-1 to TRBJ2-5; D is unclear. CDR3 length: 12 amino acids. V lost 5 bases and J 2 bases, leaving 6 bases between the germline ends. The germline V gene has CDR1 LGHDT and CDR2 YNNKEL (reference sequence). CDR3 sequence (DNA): TGTGCCAGCAGCGGGCAGCAAGAGACCCAGTACTTC. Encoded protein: CASSGQQETQYF.

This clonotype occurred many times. The CDR3 spells CASSLSWGPDRGNQPQHF. The CDR3 nucleotides are TGCGCCAGCAGCCTGAGTTGGGGCCCGGACAGGGGCAATCAGCCCCAGCATTTT. V gene TRBV4-3 combines with J gene TRBJ1-5; 8 positions match TRBD1. V trimming: 4 bases; J trimming: 2 bases; junction bases outside the gene matches: 13. CDR1 LGHNA and CDR2 YSLEER come from the germline V gene. This CDR3 comprises 18 residues.

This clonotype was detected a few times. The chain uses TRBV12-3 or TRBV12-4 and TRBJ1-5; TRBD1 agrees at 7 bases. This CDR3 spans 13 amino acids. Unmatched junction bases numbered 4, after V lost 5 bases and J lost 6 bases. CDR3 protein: CASSSHRGQPQHF. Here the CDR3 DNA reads TGTGCCAGCAGTAGCCACAGGGGTCAGCCCCAGCATTTT.